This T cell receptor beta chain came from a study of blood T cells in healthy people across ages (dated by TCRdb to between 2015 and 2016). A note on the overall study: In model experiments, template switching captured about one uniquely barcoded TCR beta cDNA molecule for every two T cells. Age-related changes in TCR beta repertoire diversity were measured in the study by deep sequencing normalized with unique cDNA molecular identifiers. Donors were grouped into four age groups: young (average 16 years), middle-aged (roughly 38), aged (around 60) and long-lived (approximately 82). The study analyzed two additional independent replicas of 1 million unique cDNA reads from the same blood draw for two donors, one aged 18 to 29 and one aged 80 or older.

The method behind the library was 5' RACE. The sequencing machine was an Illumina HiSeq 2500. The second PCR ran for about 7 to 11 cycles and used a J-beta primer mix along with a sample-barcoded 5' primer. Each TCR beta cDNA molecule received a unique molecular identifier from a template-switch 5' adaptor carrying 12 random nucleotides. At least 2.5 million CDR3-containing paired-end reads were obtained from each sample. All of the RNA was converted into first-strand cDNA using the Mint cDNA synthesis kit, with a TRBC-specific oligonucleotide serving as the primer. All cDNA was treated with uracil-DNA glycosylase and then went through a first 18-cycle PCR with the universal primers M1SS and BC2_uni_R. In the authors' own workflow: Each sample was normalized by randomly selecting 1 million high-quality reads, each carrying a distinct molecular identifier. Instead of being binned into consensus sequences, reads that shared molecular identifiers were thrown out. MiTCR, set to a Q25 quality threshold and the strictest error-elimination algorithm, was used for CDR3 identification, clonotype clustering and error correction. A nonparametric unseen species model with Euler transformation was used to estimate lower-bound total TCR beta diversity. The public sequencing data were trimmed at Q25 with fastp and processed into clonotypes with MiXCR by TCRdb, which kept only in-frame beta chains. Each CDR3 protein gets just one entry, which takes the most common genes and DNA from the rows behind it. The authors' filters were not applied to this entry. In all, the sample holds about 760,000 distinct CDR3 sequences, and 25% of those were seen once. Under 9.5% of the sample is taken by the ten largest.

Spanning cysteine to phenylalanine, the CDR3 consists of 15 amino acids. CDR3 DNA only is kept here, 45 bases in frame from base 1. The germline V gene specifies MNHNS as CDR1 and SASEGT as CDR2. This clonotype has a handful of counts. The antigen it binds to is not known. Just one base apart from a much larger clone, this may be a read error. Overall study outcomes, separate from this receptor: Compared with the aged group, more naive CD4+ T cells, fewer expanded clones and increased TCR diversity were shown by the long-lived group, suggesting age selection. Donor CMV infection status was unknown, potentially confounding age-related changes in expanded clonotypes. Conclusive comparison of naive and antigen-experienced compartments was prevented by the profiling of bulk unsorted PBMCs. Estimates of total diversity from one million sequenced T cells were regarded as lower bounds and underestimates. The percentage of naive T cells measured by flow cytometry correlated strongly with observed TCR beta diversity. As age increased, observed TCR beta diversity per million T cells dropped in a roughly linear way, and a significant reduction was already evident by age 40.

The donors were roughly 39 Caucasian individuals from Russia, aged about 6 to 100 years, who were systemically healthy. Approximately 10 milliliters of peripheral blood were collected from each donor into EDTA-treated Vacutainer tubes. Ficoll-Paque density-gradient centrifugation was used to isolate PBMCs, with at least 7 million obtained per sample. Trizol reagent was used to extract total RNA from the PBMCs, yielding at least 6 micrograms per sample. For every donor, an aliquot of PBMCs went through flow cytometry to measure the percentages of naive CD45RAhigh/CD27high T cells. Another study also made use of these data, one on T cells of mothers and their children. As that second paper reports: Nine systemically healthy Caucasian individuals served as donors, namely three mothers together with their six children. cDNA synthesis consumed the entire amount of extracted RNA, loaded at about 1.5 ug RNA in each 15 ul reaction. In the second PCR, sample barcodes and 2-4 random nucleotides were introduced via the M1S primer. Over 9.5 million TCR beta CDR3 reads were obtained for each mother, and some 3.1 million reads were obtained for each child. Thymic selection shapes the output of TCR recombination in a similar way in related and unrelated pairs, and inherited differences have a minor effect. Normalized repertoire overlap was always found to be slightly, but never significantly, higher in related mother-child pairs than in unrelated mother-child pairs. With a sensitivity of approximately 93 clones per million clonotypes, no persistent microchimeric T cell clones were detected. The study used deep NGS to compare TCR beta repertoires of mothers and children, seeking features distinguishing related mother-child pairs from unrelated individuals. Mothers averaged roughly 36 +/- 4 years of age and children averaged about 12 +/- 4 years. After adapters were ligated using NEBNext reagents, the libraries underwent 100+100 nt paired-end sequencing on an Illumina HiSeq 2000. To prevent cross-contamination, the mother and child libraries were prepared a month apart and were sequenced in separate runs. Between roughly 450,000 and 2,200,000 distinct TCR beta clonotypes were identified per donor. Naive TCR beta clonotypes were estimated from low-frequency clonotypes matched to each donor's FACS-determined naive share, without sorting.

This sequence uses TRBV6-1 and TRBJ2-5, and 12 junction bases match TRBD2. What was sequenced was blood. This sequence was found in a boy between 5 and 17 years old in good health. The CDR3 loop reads CASSGLAGDVETPYF. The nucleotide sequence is TGTGCCAGCAGTGGACTAGCGGGAGATGTAGAGACCCCGTACTTC.